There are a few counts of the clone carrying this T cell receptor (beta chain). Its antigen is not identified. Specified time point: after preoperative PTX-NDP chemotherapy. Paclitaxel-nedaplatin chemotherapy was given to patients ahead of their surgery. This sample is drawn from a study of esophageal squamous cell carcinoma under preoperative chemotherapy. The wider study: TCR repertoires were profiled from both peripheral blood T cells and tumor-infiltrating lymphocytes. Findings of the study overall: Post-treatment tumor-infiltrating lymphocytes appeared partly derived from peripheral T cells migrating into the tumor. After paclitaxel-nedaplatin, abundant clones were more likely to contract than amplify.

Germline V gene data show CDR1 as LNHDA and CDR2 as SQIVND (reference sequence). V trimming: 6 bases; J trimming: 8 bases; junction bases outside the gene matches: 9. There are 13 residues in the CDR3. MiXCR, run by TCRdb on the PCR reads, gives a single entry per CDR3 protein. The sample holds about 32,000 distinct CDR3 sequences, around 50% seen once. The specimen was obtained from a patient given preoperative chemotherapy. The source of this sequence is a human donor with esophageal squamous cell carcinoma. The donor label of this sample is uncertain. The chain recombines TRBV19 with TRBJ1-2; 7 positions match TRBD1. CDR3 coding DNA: TGTGCCAGTAGCGGACAGGTGATTGGAGGCTACACCTTC. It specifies CASSGQVIGGYTF.